The 10 T cell receptor beta chains presented below share a single source sample, sequenced in a study of long-term antiretroviral therapy in people with HIV. At survey level, the immunoSEQ assay was run in its v3.0 version. Using immunoSEQ multiplex PCR, the repertoire was profiled, and TCRdb retains in-frame clones only, with some absent. This table holds approximately 21,000 clones, about 70% found once. The specimen comprised unsorted PBMCs, sampled 0.5 years before starting antiretroviral therapy. The receptors were sampled from a man between 18 and 35 years old with HIV.

This rearrangement joins TRBV7-9 to TRBJ2-7; no definite D call. With 5 bases removed from V and 5 bases from J, the gap between germline ends came to 13 bases. This CDR3 contains 13 residues. Germline CDR1 and CDR2: SEHNR and FQNEAQ (reference sequence). This CDR3 is CASSRPGWDEQYF. DNA of the CDR3: TGTGCCAGCAGCCGCCCCGGGTGGGACGAGCAGTACTTC.

This chain connects TRBV5-1 to TRBJ1-2, with D perhaps TRBD1 (5 bases). Trimming pared 2 bases from V and 3 bases from J, leaving 11 bases between. CDR1 and CDR2 (germline): SGHRS, YFSETQ. The CDR3 spans 14 residues. DNA for the CDR3: TGCGCCAGCAGCTTCGGACACGTTCACTATGGCTACACCTTC. Protein: CASSFGHVHYGYTF.

This chain joins TRBV27 and TRBJ2-1, with TRBD2 matching 7 bases. There are 13 residues in the CDR3. Germline V gene lookup returns CDR1 MNHEY and CDR2 SMNVEV (reference sequence). The V segment lost 5 bases and the J segment 6 bases; nucleotides outside the gene matches: 4. CDR3 residues: CASSPRLANEQFF. DNA of the CDR3: TGTGCCAGCAGTCCAAGACTAGCCAATGAGCAGTTCTTC.

DNA for the CDR3: TGCAGCGTTGAAGACCCCGAACGGGACAGCACAGATACGCAGTATTTT. This codes for CSVEDPERDSTDTQYF. The chain carries TRBV29-1 and TRBJ2-3; the D gene could be TRBD1 or TRBD2 (5 bases each). Germline lookup yields CDR1 SQVTM and CDR2 ANQGSEA. The CDR3 has 16 residues. Trimming cost V 0 bases and J 0 bases, with 13 bases left between them.

Sample share makes this clone medium-sized. The chain combines TRBV9 with TRBJ2-3; D assignment may be TRBD1 or TRBD2 (5 bases each). The germline V and J ends were trimmed by 0 bases and 6 bases, with 8 bases remaining between them. Germline V lookup: CDR1 SGDLS, CDR2 YYNGEE. This CDR3 is built from 13 residues. The CDR3 bases are TGTGCCAGCAGCGTAGTATGGGGGGATACGCAGTATTTT. Translation: CASSVVWGDTQYF.

The chain employs TRBV9 and TRBJ1-4, with D hard to call. Germline-derived CDR1 and CDR2 are SGDLS and YYNGEE. This CDR3 comprises 16 residues. Deletions cut 0 bases from V and 4 bases from J, with 13 bases between. CDR3 sequence: CASSVAPEDLNEKLFF. Here the CDR3 DNA reads TGTGCCAGCAGCGTAGCCCCGGAAGACCTTAATGAAAAACTGTTTTTT.

V gene TRBV5-1 combines with J gene TRBJ2-7; tentatively, D is TRBD1 (5 bases). Germline V gives CDR1 SGHRS, CDR2 YFSETQ. The CDR3 contains 14 residues. The V gene lost 6 bases and the J gene lost 2 bases, with 15 bases spanning the gap. The CDR3 here is CASTEDSHTYEQYF. Written as DNA, the CDR3 is TGCGCCAGCACCGAAGACAGTCATACCTACGAGCAGTACTTC.

The chain carries TRBV10-3 and TRBJ1-2; D is perhaps TRBD1 (5 bases). Germline V gene lookup returns CDR1 ENHRY and CDR2 SYGVKD. The V and J ends lost 11 bases and 7 bases respectively, with 17 bases between them. CDR3 length equals 12 residues. CDR3 bases: TGTGCCTCGGACTCGGGGGAGGCTGGCTACACCTTC. Translated, it gives CASDSGEAGYTF.

The chain joins TRBV11-2 to TRBJ1-1; no firm D call. The CDR3 extends over 13 amino acids. V was pared by 5 bases and J by 5 bases, with 12 bases between. Germline CDR1 is SGHAT and CDR2 is FQNNGV. The DNA of the CDR3 is TGTGCCAGCAGCCCAGTAGGTTGGACTGAAGCTTTCTTT. Its protein product is CASSPVGWTEAFF.

The rearrangement joins TRBV19 to TRBJ2-1; no clear D. V lost 0 bases to trimming and J lost 7 bases, with 13 bases between them. The CDR3 has 15 residues. Per germline, CDR1 LNHDA and CDR2 SQIVND (reference sequence). The CDR3 is CASSIDWTTSNEQFF. The CDR3 nucleotides read TGTGCCAGTAGTATAGATTGGACGACATCGAATGAGCAGTTCTTC.